This TCR beta chain derives from a study of CD4 T cells in relation to SARS-CoV-2 and coronaviruses. A remark on this clone: Its target is not known.

CD4+ T cells from unexposed donors were obtained before the COVID-19 pandemic (2011-2018). After approximately ten days of culture, CD4+ T cells were isolated. Some clones are missing from TCRdb's copy, which holds only in-frame ones; the method was immunoSEQ multiplex PCR. The sample holds roughly 18,000 clones; roughly 80% are singletons and the top ten take 27%. This CDR3 is built from 15 residues. Germline CDR1 SGHRS, CDR2 YFSETQ. V lost 2 bases, J lost 0 bases, and 11 bases lay in between. Sequencing was performed on CD4+ T cells from PBMCs, cultured in vitro. This receptor was identified in a human donor in good health. This chain joins TRBV5-1 and TRBJ2-5, with D hard to call. The CDR3 nucleotides read TGCGCCAGCAGCTTACAAGGCCGTTACCAAGAGACCCAGTACTTC. Amino acid sequence: CASSLQGRYQETQYF.